One sample yielded the 31 T cell receptor beta chains listed below, sequenced in a study of cytomegalovirus exposure and HLA in healthy donors. 60 Vbeta and 13 Jbeta primers were used in PCR. TCRdb keeps only in-frame clones here, not all; method: immunoSEQ multiplex PCR. The sample contains about 97,000 clones, roughly four fifths of which appear only once. The sample was PBMCs. The receptors were sampled from a man aged 50 to 59 in good health and CMV-seronegative.

The chain couples TRBV7-3 to TRBJ1-1; tentative D call: TRBD1 (6 bases). Germline V gene sequence: CDR1 SGHTA, CDR2 FQGTGA. The CDR3 runs to 13 residues. The ends were cut back, 4 bases at V and 6 bases at J, with 12 bases in the middle. This chain's CDR3 is CASSSQGSSEAFF. CDR3 bases: TGTGCCAGCAGCTCCCAGGGGAGCTCTGAAGCTTTCTTT.

The chain recombines TRBV19 with TRBJ1-1, with D unresolved. The CDR3 runs to 13 residues. CDR1 is LNHDA, CDR2 SQIVND, per germline (reference sequence). Deletions cut 9 bases from V and 3 bases from J, with 14 bases between. CDR3 sequence reads: CASSSTADTEAFF. CDR3 nucleotide sequence: TGTGCCAGCTCATCCACTGCGGACACTGAAGCTTTCTTT.

This chain uses TRBV7-9 with TRBJ2-3, with D unclear. The CDR3 totals 13 residues. Between the trimmed V and J ends, which lost 5 bases and 3 bases, there was a span of 9 bases. Germline CDR1 SEHNR, CDR2 FQNEAQ (reference sequence). CDR3 amino acids: CASSRTTTDTQYF. CDR3 sequence (DNA): TGTGCCAGCAGCCGCACGACAACAGATACGCAGTATTTT. The full variable domain, with the rest looked up from reference TRBV7-9 and TRBJ2-3, is DTGVSQNPRHKITKRGQNVTFRCDPISEHNRLYWYRQTLGQGPEFLTYFQNEAQLEKSRLLSDRFSAERPKGSFSTLEIQRTEQGDSAMYLCASSRTTTDTQYFGPGTRLTVL.

The genes are TRBV5-6 and TRBJ2-1, with 9 bases lining up with TRBD2. Trimming took 2 bases from V and 8 from J; bases not matched to a gene: 5. This CDR3 is 14 amino acids long. Looked up from germline, CDR1 is SGHDT and CDR2 is YYEEEE. CDR3 loop: CASSLPSGIHEQFF. The CDR3 bases are TGTGCCAGCAGCTTACCTAGCGGGATCCATGAGCAGTTCTTC.

The CDR3 here is CASSDANWKGTATLDEQFF. In nucleotides, the CDR3 is TGTGCCAGCAGTGATGCCAACTGGAAAGGGACAGCTACCCTGGATGAGCAGTTCTTC. The rearrangement uses TRBV6-4 and TRBJ2-1, with 7 bases identical to TRBD1. The CDR3 loop spans 19 amino acids. CDR1 MRHNA and CDR2 SNTAGT come from the germline V gene. V gave up 3 bases and J gave up 8 bases; unmatched junction bases: 22.

The chain links TRBV11-1 to TRBJ2-1; 9 positions match TRBD2. This CDR3 region has 15 residues. Germline CDR1 and CDR2: SGHAT and FQDESV (reference sequence). Losses at the gene ends were 3 bases for V and 4 bases for J; bases not matched to a gene: 4. The CDR3 DNA reads TGTGCCAGCAGCTTGAGGCGGGAGGGGTACAATGAGCAGTTCTTC. It is translated as CASSLRREGYNEQFF.

J is TRBJ2-1 and V is TRBV29-1; a weak D match, TRBD2 (5 bases). In germline, CDR1 is SQVTM, CDR2 ANQGSEA. With 2 bases removed from V and 4 bases from J, the gap between germline ends came to 9 bases. The CDR3 has 13 amino acids. DNA of the CDR3: TGCAGCGTTGAACAAGGACTGTACAATGAGCAGTTCTTC. It is translated as CSVEQGLYNEQFF.

The rearrangement links TRBV5-1 to TRBJ1-4; a weak D match, TRBD1 (6 bases). Germline CDR1 is SGHRS and CDR2 is YFSETQ. Trimming cost V 1 base and J 7 bases, with 11 bases left between them. The CDR3 length is 14 residues. CDR3 residues: CASSLSGAGEKLFF. The CDR3 DNA sequence: TGCGCCAGCAGCTTGTCAGGGGCTGGTGAAAAACTGTTTTTT.

This sequence joins TRBV28 and TRBJ1-1; D gene unclear. CDR1 is MDHEN, CDR2 SYDVKM, per germline. The CDR3 has 16 amino acids. With 2 bases removed from V and 3 bases from J, the gap between germline ends came to 16 bases. The CDR3 DNA reads as TGTGCCAGCAGTTTAACGGAGATCCTGAGGGACACTGAAGCTTTCTTT. It yields the protein CASSLTEILRDTEAFF.

The V and J genes are TRBV6-6 and TRBJ2-5; D is unclear. V gave up 3 bases and J gave up 3 bases, with 11 bases separating them. Germline loops: CDR1 MNHNY, CDR2 SVGAGI (reference sequence). The CDR3 runs to 14 residues. The CDR3 loop is CASSYQDSEETQYF. The CDR3 DNA is TGTGCCAGCAGTTATCAAGACTCCGAAGAGACCCAGTACTTC.

The chain joins TRBV5-1 to TRBJ1-1; D unresolved. The length of the CDR3 is 13 residues. The V gene lost 0 bases and the J gene lost 1 base, with 4 bases spanning the gap. Germline V gives CDR1 SGHRS, CDR2 YFSETQ. The CDR3 bases are TGCGCCAGCAGCTTGGTTAGGAACACTGAAGCTTTCTTT. Amino acids: CASSLVRNTEAFF.

The chain uses TRBV7-3 and TRBJ1-1, with TRBD1 matching 8 bases. V lost 4 bases, J lost 8 bases, and 9 bases stayed unmatched. The CDR3 spans 14 residues. Germline CDR1 and CDR2: SGHTA and FQGTGA. The DNA of the CDR3 is TGTGCCAGCAGCTCCGGACAGGGTGGGAGGGAAGCTTTCTTT. Translated: CASSSGQGGREAFF.

A few counts support this clone. V gene TRBV5-4 combines with J gene TRBJ2-5, with D possibly matching TRBD2 (6 bases). Trimming cost V 4 bases and J 2 bases, with 15 bases left between them. Germline lookup yields CDR1 SGHNT and CDR2 YYREEE (reference sequence). The CDR3 spans 15 residues. Written as DNA, the CDR3 is TGTGCCAGCAGCCCCCAGGGACTTCCGCAAGAGACCCAGTACTTC. Its translation is CASSPQGLPQETQYF.

The V and J genes are TRBV5-4 and TRBJ1-2, with TRBD1 matching 8 bases. The CDR3 is 16 residues long. V shed 4 bases and J 6 bases; nucleotides not matched to a gene: 14. Germline-derived CDR1 and CDR2 are SGHNT and YYREEE (reference sequence). CDR3: CASSVLSGTGSNGYTF. The CDR3 DNA reads TGTGCCAGCAGCGTCCTCTCCGGGACAGGCTCCAATGGCTACACCTTC.

V and J are TRBV27 and TRBJ2-7; 7 positions agree with TRBD2. Germline V gives CDR1 MNHEY, CDR2 SMNVEV (reference sequence). V lost 2 bases, J lost 6 bases, and 4 bases stayed unmatched. The CDR3 runs to 13 residues. This CDR3 reads CASSLAGLGEQYF. The CDR3, as DNA: TGTGCCAGCAGTTTAGCAGGACTAGGCGAGCAGTACTTC.

The chain couples TRBV4-1 to TRBJ1-2; 7 bases agree with TRBD1. This CDR3 has 15 residues. V gave up 4 bases and J gave up 2 bases; unmatched junction bases: 7. CDR1 is MGHRA and CDR2 is YSYEKL in the germline V gene. CDR3: CASSPTGTENYGYTF. For the CDR3, the DNA is TGCGCCAGCAGCCCTACCGGGACAGAGAACTATGGCTACACCTTC.

This clone has only a few counts. DNA of the CDR3: TGTGCCAGCAGCCCCAGGGGAACCTATAATTCACCCCTCCACTTT. Protein: CASSPRGTYNSPLHF. The J gene is TRBJ1-6, the V gene TRBV5-6; TRBD1 is a possible D gene (6 bases). The V gene lost 4 bases and the J gene lost 2 bases, with 10 bases spanning the gap. The CDR3 totals 15 residues. Germline V gene sequence: CDR1 SGHDT, CDR2 YYEEEE.

A few counts support this clone. The CDR3 is CASSGGLTGNQPQHF. The CDR3 DNA reads as TGTGCCAGCAGCGGAGGGTTAACAGGCAATCAGCCCCAGCATTTT. The chain employs TRBV9 and TRBJ1-5; D call uncertain. From germline, CDR1 is SGDLS and CDR2 YYNGEE. CDR3 size: 15 residues. Between the trimmed V and J ends, which lost 3 bases and 2 bases, there was a span of 12 bases.

The V gene is TRBV18, the J gene TRBJ2-7; D might be TRBD1 (6 bases). This CDR3 spans 16 amino acids. Trimming cost V 3 bases and J 1 base, with 16 bases left between them. Germline CDR1 is KGHSH and CDR2 is LQKENI. CDR3 amino acids: CASSPGGPGASYEQYF. Written as DNA, the CDR3 is TGTGCCAGCTCACCCGGCGGGCCAGGGGCTTCCTACGAGCAGTACTTC.

The rearrangement links TRBV2 to TRBJ1-2, with TRBD1 matching over 9 bases. The germline V gene encodes CDR1 SNHLY and CDR2 FYNNEI. The CDR3 sequence is 16 residues long. V lost 0 bases, J lost 4 bases, and 6 bases stayed unmatched. CDR3: CASSEARGTGIYGYTF. The CDR3 nucleotides read TGTGCCAGCAGTGAAGCGCGGGGGACAGGGATCTATGGCTACACCTTC. Together with reference TRBV2 and TRBJ1-2, the CDR3 gives the full variable domain: EPEVTQTPSHQVTQMGQEVILRCVPISNHLYFYWYRQILGQKVEFLVSFYNNEISEKSEIFDDQFSVERPDGSNFTLKIRSTKLEDSAMYFCASSEARGTGIYGYTFGSGTRLTVV.

The rearrangement uses TRBV28 and TRBJ2-7; 11 bases line up with TRBD2. The CDR3 extends over 15 amino acids. Looked up from germline, CDR1 is MDHEN and CDR2 is SYDVKM. J gave up 3 bases and V 6 bases, and 7 bases lay outside the gene matches. CDR3 sequence (DNA): TGTGCCAGCAGGCCTTCTAGCGGGAGGCACTACGAGCAGTACTTC. Encoded protein: CASRPSSGRHYEQYF.

The chain joins TRBV27 to TRBJ2-1; TRBD1 matches 10 bases. Unmatched junction bases numbered 10, after V lost 8 bases and J lost 6 bases. Germline V gives CDR1 MNHEY, CDR2 SMNVEV (reference sequence). The CDR3 totals 15 residues. This CDR3 reads CASQPLTGGANEQFF. CDR3 DNA: TGTGCCAGCCAGCCCCTGACAGGGGGCGCCAATGAGCAGTTCTTC.

This chain uses TRBV27 with TRBJ2-7, with 10 nucleotides matching TRBD2. Germline V gives CDR1 MNHEY, CDR2 SMNVEV (reference sequence). CDR3 size: 15 residues. With 6 bases clipped from V and 5 bases from J, the junction kept 10 bases outside the gene matches. The CDR3 reads CASSQAGGYLDEQYF. Written as DNA, the CDR3 is TGTGCCAGCAGCCAAGCGGGAGGGTATCTCGACGAGCAGTACTTC.

A single count supports this clone. V is TRBV18 and J is TRBJ1-1; D not resolved. CDR1 is KGHSH, CDR2 LQKENI, per germline. The length of the CDR3 is 15 residues. V was cut by 6 bases and J by 0 bases, with 14 bases left in between. Here the CDR3 DNA reads TGTGCCAGCTCCGCGTATGAGGCTCTGAACACTGAAGCTTTCTTT. This encodes CASSAYEALNTEAFF.

The CDR3 DNA reads TGTGCCAGCAGTTTAGGGCAGGGCAGAGATGGCTACACCTTC. Translated: CASSLGQGRDGYTF. The chain couples TRBV28 to TRBJ1-2, with D perhaps matching TRBD1 (5 bases). Trimming removed 2 bases from V and 6 bases from J, with 13 bases in between. CDR3 size: 14 residues. The V gene's germline CDR1 is MDHEN and CDR2 SYDVKM.

To note about this clone: Lacking the conserved final phenylalanine or tryptophan, this CDR3 likely reflects a read error. The V and J genes are TRBV6-5 and TRBJ2-7; 9 nucleotides align to TRBD2. Trimming cost V 5 bases and J 1 base; bases outside gene matches: 3. The CDR3 covers 14 residues. Germline V gives CDR1 MNHEY, CDR2 SVGAGI. The CDR3 loop reads CASSQTSGSYEQYL. As DNA, the CDR3 is TGTGCCAGCAGTCAGACTAGCGGATCCTACGAGCAGTACCTC.

A single count supports this clone. The V and J genes are TRBV6-6 and TRBJ1-6, with D possibly being TRBD1 (6 bases). The CDR3 length is 14 residues. Between the trimmed V and J ends, which lost 2 bases and 8 bases, there was a span of 10 bases. Germline loops: CDR1 MNHNY, CDR2 SVGAGI (reference sequence). The DNA for the CDR3 is TGTGCCAGCAGTTACCGGGACACTTATTCACCCCTCCACTTT. Translated: CASSYRDTYSPLHF.

The table lists this clone with a few counts. The V call is TRBV5-6, the J call TRBJ1-1; D call uncertain. The germline V and J ends were trimmed by 7 bases and 1 base, with 11 bases remaining between them. The CDR3 consists of 13 residues. Germline V CDR1 and CDR2: SGHDT, YYEEEE. The CDR3 DNA is TGTGCCAGCCCCTCGATGAGGAACACTGAAGCTTTCTTT. Translated: CASPSMRNTEAFF. Combining the CDR3 with reference TRBV5-6 and TRBJ1-1 gives the whole variable domain DAGVTQSPTHLIKTRGQQVTLRCSPKSGHDTVSWYQQALGQGPQFIFQYYEEEERQRGNFPDRFSGHQFPNYSSELNVNALLLGDSALYLCASPSMRNTEAFFGQGTRLTVV.

This clone has only a few counts. This chain links TRBV11-2 with TRBJ2-1, with D perhaps TRBD2 (6 bases). V lost 6 bases and J lost 6, with 21 bases in between. This CDR3 is 16 amino acids long. Germline CDR1 reads SGHAT; CDR2 reads FQNNGV. CDR3 bases: TGTGCCAGCAGTTCCGAATCGGCGGGAAGGGGCAATGAGCAGTTCTTC. Protein sequence: CASSSESAGRGNEQFF.

V is TRBV6-4 and J is TRBJ2-3; 9 bases line up with TRBD2. This CDR3 has 17 amino acids. Germline CDR1 MRHNA, CDR2 SNTAGT. Trimming removed 5 bases from V and 0 bases from J; junction bases left unmatched: 9. Here the CDR3 DNA reads TGTGCCAGCAGTACCCGATTCAGCGGGGGGAGCACAGATACGCAGTATTTT. Translation: CASSTRFSGGSTDTQYF.

This rearrangement joins TRBV28 to TRBJ1-5; D possibly corresponds to TRBD1 (6 bases). Germline V gene lookup returns CDR1 MDHEN and CDR2 SYDVKM. This CDR3 comprises 15 residues. V was cut by 3 bases and J by 6 bases, with 15 bases left in between. CDR3 sequence reads: CASSLNRVGGQPQHF. The CDR3 DNA sequence: TGTGCCAGCAGTTTGAACAGGGTAGGAGGTCAGCCCCAGCATTTT.